These T cell receptor beta chains were read from a single sample in a study of T cell repertoires in cytomegalovirus infection. In TCRdb, the reads were re-called with MiXCR into one record per CDR3 protein. The data show around 450,000 distinct CDR3 sequences, with about 33% seen just once and roughly 13% held by the top ten. Input material: PBMCs. These TCRs come from a human donor in good health (CMV status not recorded). Some clones in this sample may be carry-over from other donors' samples. CDR3s include the opening cysteine and the closing phenylalanine or tryptophan. Each record gives: CDR3 protein, V gene, clone size, CDR3 length. Rows may omit the clone size; those that give it use once, few, many or a size class.

cdr3_aa: CASSTNQGEQYF; v_call: TRBV12-3/TRBV12-4; clone_size: -; cdr3_length: 12
cdr3_aa: CASSTRQVGTDTQYF; v_call: TRBV5-1; clone_size: few; cdr3_length: 15
cdr3_aa: CASSSPSGSNEQFF; v_call: TRBV11-3; clone_size: -; cdr3_length: 14
cdr3_aa: CASSHLGYEQYF; v_call: TRBV7-2; clone_size: few; cdr3_length: 12
cdr3_aa: CASSLRVEQYF; v_call: TRBV12-3/TRBV12-4; clone_size: -; cdr3_length: 11
cdr3_aa: CASSLTNTFYGYTF; v_call: TRBV5-6; clone_size: few; cdr3_length: 14
cdr3_aa: CASSPTTGTNTEAFF; v_call: TRBV4-1; clone_size: -; cdr3_length: 15
cdr3_aa: CASSLAVSGGRTEAFF; v_call: TRBV12-3/TRBV12-4; clone_size: many; cdr3_length: 16
cdr3_aa: CASSSPPGGWVSNEQFF; v_call: TRBV7-9; clone_size: -; cdr3_length: 17
cdr3_aa: CSVELVGAGKKGGYTF; v_call: TRBV29-1; clone_size: -; cdr3_length: 16